This T cell receptor (beta chain) comes out of a study of cytomegalovirus exposure and HLA in healthy donors. The CDR3 runs 17 residues. Use of 60 Vbeta and 13 Jbeta primers characterized the PCR. Data came from immunoSEQ multiplex PCR; TCRdb stores just in-frame clones and leaves some out. The data show approximately 200,000 clones, 75% to 80% seen once. V and J are TRBV12-2 and TRBJ1-2; TRBD1 is the table's D call, not checked against the DNA. TRBV12-2 is deemed a pseudogene. Sequencing was performed on PBMCs. The sequence was collected from a man younger than 30 in good health and CMV-seronegative. Written as DNA, the CDR3 is TGTGCAAGTCGCTTAGTGGGGTATGCGACAGGCGAGTATGGCTACACCTTC. The encoded protein is CASRLVGYATGEYGYTF.